This entry describes one T cell receptor beta chain. Its target is unknown. V lost 0 bases and J lost 0, with 19 bases in between. The CDR3 has 18 residues. Per germline, CDR1 SGHRS and CDR2 YFSETQ. Sequenced by immunoSEQ multiplex PCR; TCRdb stores in-frame clones only, minus some. The table includes fewer than 40,000 clones, approximately 92% detected once. The record originates from a study of neoadjuvant nivolumab and ipilimumab in lung cancer. Study at large: Patients got nivolumab 3 mg/kg on days 1, 15 and 29; combination added ipilimumab 1 mg/kg day 1.

General observations from the study: Resected tumors had greater TCR richness and clonality than uninvolved lung.

This receptor was obtained from an adult with non-small cell lung cancer. J is TRBJ2-7 and V is TRBV5-1, with D possibly matching TRBD1 (5 bases). Specimen: peripheral blood, collected after neoadjuvant nivolumab, alone or with ipilimumab, at or shortly before surgery. The CDR3 nucleotides are TGCGCCAGCAGCTTGGTAGGTCTCCTCAGGGTCCACTCCTACGAGCAGTACTTC. Its translation is CASSLVGLLRVHSYEQYF.